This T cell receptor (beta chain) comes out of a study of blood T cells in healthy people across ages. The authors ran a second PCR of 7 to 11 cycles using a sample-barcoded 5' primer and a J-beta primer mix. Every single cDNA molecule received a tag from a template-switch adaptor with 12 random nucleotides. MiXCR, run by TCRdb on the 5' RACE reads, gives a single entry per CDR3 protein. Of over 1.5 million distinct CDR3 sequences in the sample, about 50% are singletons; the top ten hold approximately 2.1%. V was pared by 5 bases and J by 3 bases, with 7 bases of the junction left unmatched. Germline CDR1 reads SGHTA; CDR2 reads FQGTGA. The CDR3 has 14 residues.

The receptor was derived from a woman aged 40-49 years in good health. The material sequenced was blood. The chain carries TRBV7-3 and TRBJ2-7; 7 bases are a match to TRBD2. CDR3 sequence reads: CASSIRGGLYEQYF. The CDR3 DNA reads TGTGCCAGCAGCATACGCGGGGGACTCTACGAGCAGTACTTC.